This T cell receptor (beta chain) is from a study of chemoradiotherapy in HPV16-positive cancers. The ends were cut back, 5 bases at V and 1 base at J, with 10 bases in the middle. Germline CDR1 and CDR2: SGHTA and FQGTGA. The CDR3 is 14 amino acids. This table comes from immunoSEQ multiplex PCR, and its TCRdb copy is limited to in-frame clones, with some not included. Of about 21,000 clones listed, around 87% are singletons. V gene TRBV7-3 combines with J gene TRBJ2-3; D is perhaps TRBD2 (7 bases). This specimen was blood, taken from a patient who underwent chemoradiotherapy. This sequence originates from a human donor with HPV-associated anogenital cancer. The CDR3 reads CASSRGAGTDTQYF. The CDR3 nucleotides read TGTGCCAGCAGCCGGGGGGCTGGCACAGATACGCAGTATTTT.